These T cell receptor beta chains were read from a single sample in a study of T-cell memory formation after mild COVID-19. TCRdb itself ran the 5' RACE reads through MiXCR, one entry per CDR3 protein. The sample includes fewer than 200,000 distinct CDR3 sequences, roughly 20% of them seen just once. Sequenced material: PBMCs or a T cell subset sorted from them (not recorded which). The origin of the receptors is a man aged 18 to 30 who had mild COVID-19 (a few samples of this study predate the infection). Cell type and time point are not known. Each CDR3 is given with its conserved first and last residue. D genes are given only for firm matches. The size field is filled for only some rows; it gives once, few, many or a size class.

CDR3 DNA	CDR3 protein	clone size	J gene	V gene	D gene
TGTGCCAGCAGTTTCAAGAGCAATCAGCCCCAGCATTTT	CASSFKSNQPQHF	few	TRBJ1-5	TRBV27	-
TGTGCCAGCAGTTACTCTATCGGAGATAATGAAAAACTGTTTTTT	CASSYSIGDNEKLFF	-	TRBJ1-4	TRBV6-2/TRBV6-3	-
TGTGCCAGCTCACCGGCGGGGGTGGGCACAGATACGCAGTATTTT	CASSPAGVGTDTQYF	few	TRBJ2-3	TRBV18	TRBD2
TGCGCCAGCAGCTTGTCACTTGGTGAGCAGTTCTTC	CASSLSLGEQFF	-	TRBJ2-1	TRBV5-1	-
TGTGCCAGCACCACCGCGGGACTGACGGTCGGGGAGCTGTTTTTT	CASTTAGLTVGELFF	-	TRBJ2-2	TRBV6-2/TRBV6-3	-
TGCAGTGCTGGGACCACATCGGGCCCCGGCGGAAACACCATATATTTT	CSAGTTSGPGGNTIYF	-	TRBJ1-3	TRBV20-1	-
TGTGCCGTTACGTCAGGGGCGCCAGGGACCGGGGAGCTGTTTTTT	CAVTSGAPGTGELFF	-	TRBJ2-2	TRBV10-3	-
TGTGCCAGCACGGGACAGGGGTTCGGGGAGCTGTTTTTT	CASTGQGFGELFF	-	TRBJ2-2	TRBV6-2/TRBV6-3	TRBD1
TGTGCCAGCAGGGGAAGGACAGGGGGCGCCGAGAACACTGAAGCTTTCTTT	CASRGRTGGAENTEAFF	few	TRBJ1-1	TRBV12-3/TRBV12-4	TRBD1
TGTGCCAGCAGTGCCCGGTTGGGGACTGAAGCTTTCTTT	CASSARLGTEAFF	-	TRBJ1-1	TRBV12-3/TRBV12-4	-
TGTGCCAGTGGAGGGGGGCCAAGGACATCGTCACCCCTCCACTTT	CASGGGPRTSSPLHF	-	TRBJ1-6	TRBV5-6	-
TGTGCCAGTAGTGCAAGAAGGAACCAAAATGAAAAACTGTTTTTT	CASSARRNQNEKLFF	-	TRBJ1-4	TRBV19	-
TGTGCCAGCAGCTTATACGGTGGAGAGGCCCAGCATTTT	CASSLYGGEAQHF	once	TRBJ1-5	TRBV7-9	-
TGCGCCAGCAGCCCGGGGGGAACGGAAGAGACCCAGTACTTC	CASSPGGTEETQYF	few	TRBJ2-5	TRBV5-1	TRBD2
TGTGCCAGCAGTCCCCCCGGGAACGAATTGGTTTCACCCCTCCACTTT	CASSPPGNELVSPLHF	-	TRBJ1-6	TRBV12-3/TRBV12-4	-
TGTGCCAGCAGCTGGGCAGGGCTCTCGGAAGCTTTCTTT	CASSWAGLSEAFF	-	TRBJ1-1	TRBV7-2	-
TGTGCCAGCAGTAAAGGGGGTAGCAATCAGCCCCAGCATTTT	CASSKGGSNQPQHF	-	TRBJ1-5	TRBV28	-
TGTGCCAGCAGTTTCCATACAGATACGCAGTATTTT	CASSFHTDTQYF	many	TRBJ2-3	TRBV12-3/TRBV12-4	-